The 8 T cell receptor beta chains below were found in one sample sequenced in a study of shared clonotypes between healthy human individuals. Assay: immunoSEQ multiplex PCR; the TCRdb copy retains only in-frame clones and omits some. The profile shows over 800,000 clones, roughly 92% of them singletons. Naive CD8 cells were CD45RO-negative, positively selected for CCR7, excluding terminally differentiated effector memory CD45RA+ cells. Sample: naive CD8+ T cells sorted from blood. The receptors shown here come from a man younger than 40 in good health.

The chain uses TRBV9 and TRBJ2-3, with no clear D. Germline CDR1 is SGDLS and CDR2 is YYNGEE. The V gene lost 7 bases and the J gene lost 5 bases, with 8 bases spanning the gap. The CDR3 consists of 11 residues. CDR3 in DNA: TGTGCCAGCCCCATAGGAGATACGCAGTATTTT. The encoded protein is CASPIGDTQYF.

The chain joins TRBV5-1 to TRBJ2-1, with D possibly being TRBD2 (7 bases). Trimming cost V 4 bases and J 0 bases, with 17 bases left between them. The CDR3 consists of 17 residues. Germline CDR1 SGHRS, CDR2 YFSETQ. CDR3 DNA sequence: TGCGCCAGCAGCCTTAAGGGGGGAGGGTTCTCCTACAATGAGCAGTTCTTC. Protein: CASSLKGGGFSYNEQFF.

The chain links TRBV7-3 to TRBJ2-2, with D hard to call. The CDR3 has 12 residues. Looked up from germline, CDR1 is SGHTA and CDR2 is FQGTGA. V was clipped by 7 bases and J by 2 bases, with 5 bases between them. The CDR3 loop is CASKPNTGELFF. CDR3 nucleotides: TGTGCCAGCAAGCCCAACACCGGGGAGCTGTTTTTT.

V usage is TRBV5-4 and J usage is TRBJ2-3; 10 positions agree with TRBD2. Germline V gene lookup returns CDR1 SGHNT and CDR2 YYREEE (reference sequence). Trimming cost V 4 bases and J 2 bases; bases outside gene matches: 13. The CDR3 runs 18 residues. The CDR3 protein is CASSQVGLAGVDTDTQYF. The CDR3 nucleotides are TGTGCCAGCAGCCAGGTTGGTCTAGCGGGAGTGGACACAGATACGCAGTATTTT.

The chain couples TRBV28 to TRBJ2-5; D uncertain. From germline, CDR1 is MDHEN and CDR2 SYDVKM. Trimming pared 3 bases from V and 4 bases from J, leaving 6 bases between. This CDR3 is built from 12 residues. The CDR3 is CASSFRLETQYF. The CDR3 bases are TGTGCCAGCAGTTTTCGTCTAGAGACCCAGTACTTC. The variable domain in full, with the rest retrieved from reference TRBV28 and TRBJ2-5, is DVKVTQSSRYLVKRTGEKVFLECVQDMDHENMFWYRQDPGLGLRLIYFSYDVKMKEKGDIPEGYSVSREKKERFSLILESASTNQTSMYLCASSFRLETQYFGPGTRLLVL.

The chain carries TRBV27 and TRBJ2-5; TRBD1 aligns across 8 bases. V was clipped by 5 bases and J by 1 base; unmatched bases: 3. The germline CDR1 and CDR2 sequences are MNHEY and SMNVEV (reference sequence). CDR3 length: 14 residues. In nucleotides, the CDR3 is TGTGCCAGCAGTCCTCAGGGGGCCCAAGAGACCCAGTACTTC. It specifies CASSPQGAQETQYF.

Comments on this clone: Other nucleotide sequences in the sample specify the same CDR3. The gene calls are TRBV6-5 and TRBJ2-3, with 11 bases identical to TRBD2. Germline V gives CDR1 MNHEY, CDR2 SVGAGI. The CDR3 has 16 residues. V lost 0 bases and J lost 1; bases outside the gene matches: 0. CDR3 loop: CASSYSGLAGTDTQYF. Here the CDR3 DNA reads TGTGCCAGCAGTTACTCGGGACTAGCGGGCACAGATACGCAGTATTTT.

This rearrangement joins TRBV4-1 to TRBJ1-1; 10 positions match TRBD1. There are 16 residues in the CDR3. Looked up from germline, CDR1 is MGHRA and CDR2 is YSYEKL. J gave up 4 bases and V 1 base, and 6 bases lay outside the gene matches. CDR3 coding DNA: TGCGCCAGCAGCCAAGTGACAGGGGGCACCACCACTGAAGCTTTCTTT. This codes for CASSQVTGGTTTEAFF.